The T cell receptor (beta chain) under discussion was sequenced for a study of blood T cell repertoires in COVID-19 (dated by TCRdb to about 2020). Broadly, across the study: Samples from collaborators originated in the United States, Italy and Spain and spanned both the acute and convalescent phases of COVID-19. The prospective study material was composed of cDNA or gDNA derived from T cells, B-cell-depleted T cells, or PBMCs. The dataset comprised deeply sampled blood TCRbeta repertoires from subjects exposed to, actively infected with, or recovered from COVID-19. The repertoires were released in a freely available public database intended as a resource for research on the immune response to SARS-CoV-2. Samples were obtained from the ongoing ImmuneRACE study (first 160 participants) and from some 1,200 subjects provided by 6 global collaborators. Sample metadata almost always included a de-identified subject ID, COVID-19 status, age in years and sex. Where HLA class I and class II types were available, the types were taken from metadata supplied by the sample provider, not from assay-based typing.

At one collaborating source in Seattle, patients were enrolled during active infection and were followed longitudinally through the course of disease. The collaborating institutions used their own protocols to collect whole blood in K2EDTA tubes. For TCRbeta analysis, collaborator samples were shipped as frozen whole blood, as isolated PBMCs, or as DNA extracted from either sample type. Reading the germline V gene gives CDR1 KGHSY and CDR2 FQNENV. The CDR3 measures 13 amino acids from cysteine to phenylalanine. Just CDR3 DNA is preserved here, 39 bases in frame from base 1. Overall results and qualifications from the work: The amount of clinical and demographic metadata varied by source and participant and was provided uncurated.

TCRbeta CDR3 regions were amplified from genomic DNA by means of the immunoSEQ Assay, a bias-controlled multiplex PCR. As for the original processing: Nucleated cell counts per sample were estimated from amplification of reference gene primers within the assay. Sequence reads were collapsed and filtered to measure the absolute abundance of every unique TCRbeta CDR3 rearrangement. For each sample, productive Simpson clonality was calculated by taking the square root of Simpson's diversity index across productive rearrangements. TCRdb obtained this table from immuneACCESS and retained in-frame rearrangements with V and J assigned. These tables miss some clones; where compared with another copy, unresolved V genes account for less than half of the shortfall, and the remainder is unexplained. For V, J and clone size, that table is used; D and trimming come from the DNA. The sample table records 250,000 or so clones; roughly 90% of these occur just once. About 2% of the sample rests with the top ten.

Concerning this clone: Its cognate antigen has yet to be identified. One end of the junction does not line up with germline, which may come from a read error.

Sequencing input: peripheral blood. The TCR was taken from a woman between 55 and 75 years old with COVID-19, enrolled during active disease. The chain is assembled from TRBV16 and TRBJ1-2; too little of a D gene remains to name it. This receptor has the CDR3 CASSQGNHGSRHF. The nucleotides are TGTGCCAGCAGCCAAGGGAATCACGGGAGCAGGCACTTC.